Listed here are 16 T cell receptor beta chains from one sample, sequenced in a study of blood T cell repertoires in COVID-19 (dated by TCRdb to 2018 to 2021). Libraries were prepared through the immunoSEQ multiplex PCR assay. What TCRdb holds here is the immuneACCESS table cut down to in-frame rearrangements. Part of the clones is not present; checked against another copy, under half of the missing clones reflect an unresolved V gene, and the others are unexplained. The sample records 60,000 to 70,000 clones, 65% to 85% of which are singletons. The leading ten clones occupy around 4.3% of the sample. Sequencing was performed on peripheral blood. The receptor set was obtained from a woman between 55 and 75 years old with acute or convalescent COVID-19.

The J gene is TRBJ2-7, the V gene TRBV4-1; maybe TRBD1 (8 bases). CDR1 and CDR2 from the germline V gene are MGHRA and YSYEKL. The CDR3 sequence is 17 residues long. Trimming left V 1 base short and J 3 bases short, with 19 bases between. The CDR3 nucleotides are TGCGCCAGCAGCCAAGTACTAGGACAGGGAGGGGGCTACGAGCAGTACTTC. Protein sequence: CASSQVLGQGGGYEQYF.

The chain combines TRBV7-2 with TRBJ2-7; no firm D call. The V and J ends lost 1 base and 5 bases respectively, with 9 bases between them. The germline gives CDR1 SGHTA, CDR2 FQGNSA. The CDR3 runs to 13 residues. For the CDR3, the DNA is TGTGCCAGCAGCTTAGTTGGAGTAAACGAGCAGTACTTC. Its translation is CASSLVGVNEQYF. Complete variable domain (other parts from reference TRBV7-2 and TRBJ2-7): GAGVSQSPSNKVTEKGKDVELRCDPISGHTALYWYRQSLGQGLEFLIYFQGNSAPDKSGLPSDRFSAERTGGSVSTLTIQRTQQEDSAVYLCASSLVGVNEQYFGPGTRLTVT.

The chain uses TRBV7-2 and TRBJ1-3; 8 bases map to TRBD1. Trimming at V came to 3 bases and at J to 2 bases, leaving 9 bases not matched to a gene. The CDR3 has 17 amino acids. Germline V lookup: CDR1 SGHTA, CDR2 FQGNSA. The DNA for the CDR3 is TGTGCCAGCAGCTTCCCCTTGACAGGGGCGGCTGGAAACACCATATATTTT. This codes for CASSFPLTGAAGNTIYF.

This chain connects TRBV4-1 to TRBJ2-1; tentatively, D is TRBD2 (5 bases). With 0 bases removed from V and 4 bases from J, the gap between germline ends came to 16 bases. Germline V lookup: CDR1 MGHRA, CDR2 YSYEKL. The CDR3 covers 17 residues. The CDR3 loop reads CASSQEGSRADYNEQFF. The CDR3 DNA follows: TGCGCCAGCAGCCAAGAGGGGAGCCGCGCAGATTACAATGAGCAGTTCTTC.

The chain links TRBV19 to TRBJ1-5; TRBD1 matches at 9 bases. CDR1 and CDR2 from the germline V gene are LNHDA and SQIVND (reference sequence). The CDR3 consists of 15 residues. V shed 7 bases, J shed 3 bases, and the junction held 7 bases outside the gene matches. CDR3 bases: TGTGCCAGTACCATGGGACAGGGCAACAATCAGCCCCAGCATTTT. It is translated as CASTMGQGNNQPQHF.

The chain uses TRBV6-6 and TRBJ1-2, with 7 bases matching TRBD1. V lost 2 bases to trimming and J lost 2 bases; unmatched junction nucleotides: 5. The CDR3 runs 15 residues. CDR1 and CDR2 (germline): MNHNY, SVGAGI (reference sequence). This CDR3 is CASSYDRDGNYGYTF. The CDR3, as DNA: TGTGCCAGCAGTTACGACAGGGACGGGAACTATGGCTACACCTTC.

The chain couples TRBV5-1 to TRBJ1-1, with TRBD1 matching 8 bases. CDR1 and CDR2 (germline): SGHRS, YFSETQ. V trimming: 4 bases; J trimming: 3 bases; junction bases outside the gene matches: 2. The CDR3 is 13 residues long. The CDR3 sequence: CASSGTGHTEAFF. CDR3 DNA: TGCGCCAGCAGCGGGACAGGTCACACTGAAGCTTTCTTT.

This rearrangement joins TRBV2 to TRBJ2-3, with TRBD1 identical over 9 bases. J gave up 2 bases and V 8 bases, and 8 bases lay outside the gene matches. This CDR3 contains 15 residues. Per the germline V gene, CDR1 is SNHLY and CDR2 is FYNNEI. In DNA form, the CDR3 reads TGTGCCAGCCCCCCGGGACAGGGCATCACAGATACGCAGTATTTT. It encodes CASPPGQGITDTQYF.

The sample holds a few counts of this clone. The V and J genes are TRBV5-1 and TRBJ2-1, with TRBD2 matching over 7 bases. The CDR3 runs to 13 residues. The trim removed 4 bases at V and 10 bases at J, leaving 8 bases unmatched. Germline V gene sequence: CDR1 SGHRS, CDR2 YFSETQ. The CDR3 nucleotides are TGCGCCAGCAGCCCATGGGGGGGGAACGAGCAGTTCTTC. Translating gives CASSPWGGNEQFF.

This clone occurred a few times. The CDR3 region has the DNA TGTGCCAGCTCACCGACTGACAGGCCCATGGACTATGGCTACACCTTC. Residues: CASSPTDRPMDYGYTF. The V and J genes are TRBV18 and TRBJ1-2, with TRBD1 as a possible D gene (6 bases). Germline CDR1 is KGHSH and CDR2 is LQKENI. V dropped 3 bases and J dropped 3 bases, with 17 bases sitting between them. CDR3 length equals 16 residues. The full variable domain, with the rest looked up from reference TRBV18 and TRBJ1-2, is NAGVMQNPRHLVRRRGQEARLRCSPMKGHSHVYWYRQLPEEGLKFMVYLQKENIIDESGMPKERFSAEFPKEGPSILRIQQVVRGDSAAYFCASSPTDRPMDYGYTFGSGTRLTVV.

The rearrangement joins TRBV2 to TRBJ2-1; 14 nucleotides agree with TRBD2. V shed 3 bases and J 7 bases; nucleotides not matched to a gene: 5. The germline CDR1 and CDR2 sequences are SNHLY and FYNNEI. The CDR3 spans 16 residues. CDR3 in DNA: TGTGCCAGCAGTGATCCCGGACTAGCGGGGGGTAATGAGCAGTTCTTC. It encodes CASSDPGLAGGNEQFF.

This clone has more than one count but fewer than ten. The chain recombines TRBV19 with TRBJ1-1; D gene unclear. V lost 3 bases, J lost 5 bases, and 13 bases lay in between. Germline values: CDR1 LNHDA, CDR2 SQIVND (reference sequence). The CDR3 consists of 14 residues. The CDR3 sequence: CASSIQLPGTEAFF. CDR3 in DNA: TGTGCCAGTAGTATTCAGCTTCCCGGGACTGAAGCTTTCTTT.

This chain uses TRBV12-3 or TRBV12-4 with TRBJ1-5, with unresolved D. The CDR3 has 13 residues. The V end lost 6 bases, the J end lost 3 bases, and 9 bases lay between the germline ends. For the CDR3, the DNA is TGTGCCAGCAGGAGAGGGTTCAATCAGCCCCAGCATTTT. This codes for CASRRGFNQPQHF.

The V and J genes are TRBV6-5 and TRBJ1-2; D call uncertain. The CDR3 loop spans 11 amino acids. With 6 bases removed from V and 4 bases from J, the gap between germline ends came to 6 bases. Germline values: CDR1 MNHEY, CDR2 SVGAGI. The DNA for the CDR3 is TGTGCCAGCAGCCCCGGCTATGGCTACACCTTC. It yields the protein CASSPGYGYTF.

The J gene is TRBJ1-1, the V gene TRBV10-2; D gene unclear. The germline V and J ends were trimmed by 9 bases and 8 bases, with 13 bases remaining between them. This CDR3 has 11 residues. The germline CDR1 and CDR2 sequences are WSHSY and SAAADI. In DNA form, the CDR3 reads TGCGCCAGTCGGGGTCCCTCCGAAGCTTTCTTT. Residues: CASRGPSEAFF.

The chain has TRBV10-3 and TRBJ1-2; D may be TRBD1 (5 bases). The CDR3 sequence is 13 residues long. Germline V CDR1 and CDR2: ENHRY, SYGVKD. V lost 3 bases to trimming and J lost 6 bases, with 11 bases between them. In DNA, the CDR3 is TGTGCCATCAGTGATCGGGGGGATGATGGCTACACCTTC. Translated, it gives CAISDRGDDGYTF.